Below are 28 T cell receptor beta chains sequenced from a single sample in a study of blood T cell repertoires in COVID-19. Some clones are missing from TCRdb's copy, which holds only in-frame ones; the method was immunoSEQ multiplex PCR. The table records over 60,000 clones, about 80% of them present only once. The sequenced sample consisted of peripheral blood. Receptors were obtained from a woman older than 75 with acute or convalescent COVID-19.

CDR3 region: CSSGSSYNEQFF. The CDR3 nucleotides read TGCTCCTCCGGGAGCTCCTACAATGAGCAGTTCTTC. The rearrangement uses TRBV29-1 and TRBJ2-1; D perhaps matches TRBD2 (6 bases). Per germline, CDR1 SQVTM and CDR2 ANQGSEA. This CDR3 region has 12 residues.

This clone was found a few times. This chain joins TRBV6-1 and TRBJ2-1; D perhaps matches TRBD2 (6 bases). V lost 0 bases and J lost 7, with 13 bases in between. This CDR3 has 15 amino acids. Germline loops: CDR1 MNHNS, CDR2 SASEGT. CDR3 DNA: TGTGCCAGCAGTGAAGCGTCCGCGGGATTGAATGAGCAGTTCTTC. It translates to CASSEASAGLNEQFF.

The chain is built from TRBV21-1 and TRBJ1-1. TRBV21-1 is a pseudogene. This CDR3 is built from 17 residues. In DNA form, the CDR3 reads TGTGCCAGCAGCCGTAAAGGGGGGGGTTTAATGAACACTGAAGCTTTCTTT. It encodes CASSRKGGGLMNTEAFF.

This rearrangement joins TRBV15 to TRBJ1-5; 8 nucleotides agree with TRBD1. The V segment lost 8 bases and the J segment 0 bases; nucleotides outside the gene matches: 0. The CDR3 is 13 amino acids. Germline V gene lookup returns CDR1 LNHNV and CDR2 YYDKDF (reference sequence). The chain's CDR3 is CATGQGSNQPQHF. The CDR3, as DNA: TGTGCCACCGGACAGGGTAGCAATCAGCCCCAGCATTTT.

The chain combines TRBV4-2 with TRBJ1-3; D unclear. V was cut by 4 bases and J by 3 bases, with 19 bases left in between. CDR3 size: 17 residues. The germline gives CDR1 LGHNA, CDR2 YNFKEQ. CDR3 residues: CASSLSPRGELGNTIYF. The CDR3 DNA is TGTGCCAGCAGCCTATCGCCACGGGGAGAACTTGGAAACACCATATATTTT.

In its sample, this clone was seen a few times. V usage is TRBV5-1 and J usage is TRBJ1-5, with D possibly matching TRBD1 (6 bases). Germline V CDR1 and CDR2: SGHRS, YFSETQ. V lost 5 bases to trimming and J lost 1 base, with 13 bases between them. The CDR3 covers 15 residues. CDR3 loop: CASRQGILSNQPQHF. CDR3 sequence (DNA): TGCGCCAGCAGGCAGGGGATTTTAAGCAATCAGCCCCAGCATTTT.

V and J are TRBV29-1 and TRBJ1-2, with 8 nucleotides matching TRBD1. The CDR3 totals 17 residues. Germline CDR1 reads SQVTM; CDR2 reads ANQGSEA. Germline trimming cut 0 bases from V and 5 bases from J; bases unmatched to any gene: 14. In DNA form, the CDR3 reads TGCAGCGTTGAAGATCTTCAGGGGGCCTACGGTGATTATGGCTACACCTTC. As protein: CSVEDLQGAYGDYGYTF.

J is TRBJ2-1 and V is TRBV5-1; the match to TRBD1 covers 10 bases. The CDR3 consists of 17 residues. With V trimmed by 2 bases and J by 9 bases, 14 bases remained unmatched. Germline V gene sequence: CDR1 SGHRS, CDR2 YFSETQ. CDR3 protein: CASSFIPGTGVFFEQFF. CDR3 sequence (DNA): TGCGCCAGCAGCTTCATCCCCGGGACAGGGGTCTTTTTTGAGCAGTTCTTC.

The chain combines TRBV30 with TRBJ2-3; 10 nucleotides line up with TRBD2. The V gene's germline CDR1 is GTSNPN and CDR2 SVGIG (reference sequence). The ends lost 1 base at V and 5 bases at J; junction bases unmatched: 6. This CDR3 has 15 residues. In nucleotides, the CDR3 is TGTGCCTGGAGTGAGGGACTAGCGATAGGAGATACGCAGTATTTT. Translation: CAWSEGLAIGDTQYF.

The chain recombines TRBV4-2 with TRBJ2-7; 11 nucleotides align to TRBD1. CDR1 LGHNA and CDR2 YNFKEQ come from the germline V gene. This CDR3 has 16 residues. The V segment lost 3 bases and the J segment 3 bases; nucleotides outside the gene matches: 7. CDR3 sequence reads: CASSHPPGQGGYEQYF. CDR3 DNA sequence: TGTGCCAGCAGCCACCCCCCGGGACAGGGGGGCTACGAGCAGTACTTC.

The J gene is TRBJ2-1, the V gene TRBV3-1 (or the pseudogene TRBV3-2); 12 bases are shared with TRBD2. Unmatched junction bases numbered 7, after V lost 4 bases and J lost 9 bases. Germline CDR1 LGHDT, CDR2 YNNKEL (reference sequence). CDR3 length: 15 amino acids. The CDR3 DNA sequence: TGTGCCAGCAGCCCTGGACTAGCGGGACAAGGTGAGCAGTTCTTC. Protein sequence: CASSPGLAGQGEQFF.

V is TRBV18 and J is TRBJ1-6; possibly TRBD1 for D (5 bases). CDR3 length: 13 amino acids. Germline values: CDR1 KGHSH, CDR2 LQKENI. V gave up 5 bases and J gave up 8 bases, with 10 bases separating them. The CDR3 region has the DNA TGTGCCAGCTCAGGGACTTTTGATTCACCCCTCCACTTT. It encodes CASSGTFDSPLHF.

This clone occurred once. The V gene is TRBV7-6, the J gene TRBJ2-1; 14 bases are shared with TRBD2. Germline CDR1 SGHVS, CDR2 FNYEAQ. The CDR3 spans 19 residues. Losses at the gene ends were 4 bases for V and 1 base for J; bases not matched to a gene: 9. The CDR3 is CASSSDRGLAGVSYNEQFF. The CDR3 bases are TGTGCCAGCAGCTCAGATAGGGGACTAGCGGGAGTGTCCTACAATGAGCAGTTCTTC.

In this sample, this clone turned up a few times. The V and J genes are TRBV5-1 and TRBJ1-4, with a tentative D call TRBD1 (5 bases). Germline CDR1 SGHRS, CDR2 YFSETQ. The CDR3 covers 17 residues. Trimming took 3 bases from V and 1 from J, leaving 16 bases between them. The CDR3 region has the DNA TGCGCCAGCAGCTCGCCAGTGGTGGGGGGAACTAATGAAAAACTGTTTTTT. Residues: CASSSPVVGGTNEKLFF.

This rearrangement joins TRBV18 to TRBJ1-2, with D perhaps TRBD1 (6 bases). The germline V and J ends were trimmed by 5 bases and 5 bases, with 9 bases remaining between them. Looked up from germline, CDR1 is KGHSH and CDR2 is LQKENI. CDR3 length equals 12 residues. The CDR3 here is CASSAGVYGYTF. CDR3 nucleotides: TGTGCCAGCTCAGCAGGGGTGTATGGCTACACCTTC.

V gene TRBV11-2 combines with J gene TRBJ2-7, with a weak D call TRBD2 (6 bases). Germline V CDR1 and CDR2: SGHAT, FQNNGV. CDR3 length: 13 residues. V lost 5 bases and J 6 bases, leaving 14 bases between the germline ends. The CDR3 reads CASSPPAGGEQYF. In DNA, the CDR3 is TGTGCCAGCAGCCCCCCAGCCGGGGGCGAGCAGTACTTC. Supplemented by reference TRBV11-2 and TRBJ2-7, the full variable domain reads EAGVAQSPRYKIIEKRQSVAFWCNPISGHATLYWYQQILGQGPKLLIQFQNNGVVDDSQLPKDRFSAERLKGVDSTLKIQPAKLEDSAVYLCASSPPAGGEQYFGPGTRLTVT.

The genes are TRBV28 and TRBJ1-5; D perhaps matches TRBD1 (5 bases). The CDR3 has 15 residues. Trimming took 2 bases from V and 3 from J, leaving 11 bases between them. Germline lookup yields CDR1 MDHEN and CDR2 SYDVKM. Written as DNA, the CDR3 is TGTGCCAGCAGTTTACCCGACAGTTCCAATCAGCCCCAGCATTTT. This sequence encodes CASSLPDSSNQPQHF.

V and J are TRBV2 and TRBJ1-4; TRBD1 matches at 10 bases. The CDR3 length is 15 residues. The ends lost 4 bases at V and 7 bases at J; junction bases unmatched: 6. CDR1 is SNHLY and CDR2 is FYNNEI in the germline V gene. CDR3 in amino acids: CASSGQGAGSEKLFF. CDR3 coding DNA: TGTGCCAGCAGTGGACAGGGGGCGGGGAGTGAAAAACTGTTTTTT.

This chain joins TRBV7-2 and TRBJ2-7, with 7 bases that match TRBD1. V lost 4 bases, J lost 0 bases, and 6 bases stayed unmatched. The CDR3 consists of 15 residues. From germline, CDR1 is SGHTA and CDR2 FQGNSA. The DNA of the CDR3 is TGTGCCAGCAGCTGGGACAGAAGATCCTCCTACGAGCAGTACTTC. It is translated as CASSWDRRSSYEQYF. Full variable domain (remainder filled in from reference TRBV7-2 and TRBJ2-7): GAGVSQSPSNKVTEKGKDVELRCDPISGHTALYWYRQSLGQGLEFLIYFQGNSAPDKSGLPSDRFSAERTGGSVSTLTIQRTQQEDSAVYLCASSWDRRSSYEQYFGPGTRLTVT.

The chain joins TRBV28 to TRBJ2-1; tentative D call: TRBD2 (5 bases). Deletions cut 4 bases from V and 4 bases from J, with 26 bases between. The CDR3 has 19 amino acids. Germline assignment: CDR1 MDHEN and CDR2 SYDVKM. CDR3: CASSSTISGARRWYNEQFF. For the CDR3, the DNA is TGTGCCAGCAGTTCCACAATCTCCGGTGCTAGGAGGTGGTACAATGAGCAGTTCTTC.

In this sample, this clone turned up once. The V gene is TRBV5-1, the J gene TRBJ2-7; weak D call: TRBD2 (5 bases). The CDR3 loop spans 17 amino acids. V lost 0 bases and J 6 bases, leaving 22 bases between the germline ends. Germline lookup yields CDR1 SGHRS and CDR2 YFSETQ. Here the CDR3 DNA reads TGCGCCAGCAGCTTGGTTGGTGGATGGGCCTCAGGAGGCGAGCAGTACTTC. Translating gives CASSLVGGWASGGEQYF.

The genes are TRBV12-3 or TRBV12-4 and TRBJ1-1, with TRBD1 as a possible D gene (6 bases). V lost 8 bases to trimming and J lost 8 bases, with 18 bases between them. The CDR3 totals 13 residues. The CDR3 loop reads CASSPGQLLEAFF. CDR3 nucleotides: TGTGCCAGCTCACCCGGACAGCTTCTAGAAGCTTTCTTT.

The chain combines TRBV27 with TRBJ1-4; TRBD1 matches at 7 bases. V trimming: 4 bases; J trimming: 11 bases; junction bases outside the gene matches: 7. From germline, CDR1 is MNHEY and CDR2 SMNVEV (reference sequence). CDR3 size: 13 residues. The CDR3 region has the DNA TGTGCCAGCAGTTGGGGGACGACAGGGAAACTGTTTTTT. It translates to CASSWGTTGKLFF.

This chain connects TRBV6-1 to TRBJ2-3; TRBD2 matches at 7 bases. The trim removed 0 bases at V and 1 base at J, leaving 1 base unmatched. The CDR3 loop spans 15 amino acids. Looked up from germline, CDR1 is MNHNS and CDR2 is SASEGT. The CDR3 sequence: CASSEAGGGTDTQYF. CDR3 in DNA: TGTGCCAGCAGTGAAGCGGGGGGGGGCACAGATACGCAGTATTTT.

The J gene is TRBJ1-5, the V gene TRBV4-3; D unclear. CDR3 length: 13 residues. Trimming stripped 0 bases from V and 4 bases from J, with 4 bases between. Germline CDR1 reads LGHNA; CDR2 reads YSLEER. The CDR3 DNA follows: TGCGCCAGCAGCCAAGATCTGAATCAGCCCCAGCATTTT. Protein sequence: CASSQDLNQPQHF.

The rearrangement uses TRBV5-4 and TRBJ2-1; 9 positions agree with TRBD1. The CDR3 totals 15 residues. Germline V lookup: CDR1 SGHNT, CDR2 YYREEE (reference sequence). V shed 3 bases and J 4 bases; nucleotides not matched to a gene: 5. The CDR3 reads CASSSPGQGYNEQFF. The CDR3, as DNA: TGTGCCAGCAGCTCGCCGGGACAGGGATACAATGAGCAGTTCTTC.

This chain links TRBV6-5 with TRBJ1-1; a weak D match, TRBD1 (5 bases). The CDR3 is made up of 15 amino acids. From germline, CDR1 is MNHEY and CDR2 SVGAGI. V dropped 0 bases and J dropped 8 bases, with 16 bases sitting between them. The CDR3 reads CASSYSIGQGAEAFF. The DNA of the CDR3 is TGTGCCAGCAGTTACTCGATAGGCCAGGGTGCGGAAGCTTTCTTT.

The CDR3 loop is CASRGSGSGGEQFF. The CDR3, as DNA: TGTGCCAGCAGGGGAAGCGGGAGCGGAGGAGAGCAGTTCTTC. The rearrangement joins TRBV6-6 to TRBJ2-1; 8 bases fit TRBD2. The CDR3 loop spans 14 amino acids. V was pared by 6 bases and J by 10 bases, with 11 bases of the junction left unmatched. Germline V gene sequence: CDR1 MNHNY, CDR2 SVGAGI (reference sequence).